A single sample is the source of the 21 T cell receptor beta chains below, sequenced in a study of blood T cell repertoires in COVID-19. This table comes from immunoSEQ multiplex PCR, and its TCRdb copy is limited to in-frame clones, with some not included. The sample shows roughly 190,000 clones, 70% to 90% of them seen only once. Input material: peripheral blood. The receptor source for this set is a woman in her sixties or seventies with COVID-19, enrolled during active disease.

This chain links TRBV11-3 with TRBJ2-7; 7 bases are shared with TRBD1. This CDR3 comprises 17 residues. CDR1 SGHNT and CDR2 YENEEA come from the germline V gene. Unmatched junction bases numbered 16, after V lost 5 bases and J lost 3 bases. The CDR3 coding sequence is TGTGCCAGCAGCCCCCGTGCGGGCGGACAGGTGATCTACGAGCAGTACTTC. It codes for CASSPRAGGQVIYEQYF.

The chain joins TRBV14 to TRBJ1-4; TRBD1 matches at 7 bases. The V and J ends lost 3 bases and 5 bases, in that order; junction bases with no gene match: 6. The CDR3 has 15 residues. The germline V gene has CDR1 SGHDN and CDR2 FVKESK. The CDR3 sequence: CASSHGDRRNEKLFF. The CDR3 nucleotides are TGTGCCAGCAGCCATGGGGACAGACGGAATGAAAAACTGTTTTTT. Drawing the rest from reference TRBV14 and TRBJ1-4, the complete variable domain is EAGVTQFPSHSVIEKGQTVTLRCDPISGHDNLYWYRRVMGKEIKFLLHFVKESKQDESGMPNNRFLAERTGGTYSTLKVQPAELEDSGVYFCASSHGDRRNEKLFFGSGTQLSVL.

The rearrangement links TRBV19 to TRBJ2-7, with D possibly being TRBD1 (6 bases). The CDR3 consists of 18 residues. The germline V and J ends were trimmed by 1 base and 0 bases, with 19 bases remaining between them. Germline CDR1 LNHDA, CDR2 SQIVND (reference sequence). This chain's CDR3 is CASSIGRPGHHASYEQYF. In nucleotides, the CDR3 is TGTGCCAGTAGTATAGGACGGCCGGGACACCATGCCTCCTACGAGCAGTACTTC.

The V and J genes are TRBV9 and TRBJ2-1, with D maybe TRBD2 (6 bases). The CDR3 contains 16 residues. Germline lookup yields CDR1 SGDLS and CDR2 YYNGEE. The V and J ends lost 0 bases and 0 bases respectively, with 10 bases between them. The CDR3 DNA is TGTGCCAGCAGCGTAGGGGCGGGGAGCTCCTACAATGAGCAGTTCTTC. Amino acid sequence: CASSVGAGSSYNEQFF.

J is TRBJ2-7 and V is TRBV19; 9 bases match TRBD1. This CDR3 has 15 amino acids. Germline V gene data show CDR1 as LNHDA and CDR2 as SQIVND (reference sequence). The V gene end was trimmed by 10 bases and the J gene end by 0 bases; junction bases not matched to a gene: 10. The DNA for the CDR3 is TGTGCCACCGATACAGGGGGCTTTCACTCCTACGAGCAGTACTTC. Its protein is CATDTGGFHSYEQYF. The full variable domain, completed using reference TRBV19 and TRBJ2-7, is DGGITQSPKYLFRKEGQNVTLSCEQNLNHDAMYWYRQDPGQGLRLIYYSQIVNDFQKGDIAEGYSVSREKKESFPLTVTSAQKNPTAFYLCATDTGGFHSYEQYFGPGTRLTVT.

Concerning this clone itself: Other DNA sequences in the sample encode the same CDR3. This chain joins TRBV28 and TRBJ1-5; D is ambiguous. The V end lost 5 bases, the J end lost 7 bases, and 9 bases lay between the germline ends. The CDR3 has 12 amino acids. Germline V gene data show CDR1 as MDHEN and CDR2 as SYDVKM. CDR3 coding DNA: TGTGCCAGCAGTCTCTTACGGCAGCCCCAGCATTTT. This translates into CASSLLRQPQHF.

This clone was observed once. J is TRBJ1-5 and V is TRBV19; possibly TRBD1 for D (6 bases). V gave up 4 bases and J gave up 6 bases, with 19 bases separating them. Looked up from germline, CDR1 is LNHDA and CDR2 is SQIVND (reference sequence). The CDR3 loop spans 16 amino acids. The CDR3 sequence is CASSTALGQGLQPQHF. CDR3 coding DNA: TGTGCCAGTAGTACCGCTTTGGGGCAGGGGCTTCAGCCCCAGCATTTT.

This chain uses TRBV5-1 with TRBJ1-5; D gene uncertain. The germline V gene encodes CDR1 SGHRS and CDR2 YFSETQ. The CDR3 extends over 9 amino acids. CDR3 amino acids: CPRDQPQHF. DNA for the CDR3: TGCCCTCGGGATCAGCCCCAGCATTTT.

In this sample, this clone turned up once. The V and J genes are TRBV7-9 and TRBJ1-2; 8 positions match TRBD1. CDR1 SEHNR and CDR2 FQNEAQ come from the germline V gene (reference sequence). CDR3 length equals 17 residues. The junction had 11 bases not matched to a gene; V was cut back by 2 bases and J by 3 bases. CDR3 sequence reads: CASSLRETGERDYGYTF. In DNA form, the CDR3 reads TGTGCCAGCAGCTTAAGGGAGACAGGGGAGAGGGACTATGGCTACACCTTC.

The chain carries TRBV15 and TRBJ2-5; the D gene is possibly TRBD2 (6 bases). V shed 3 bases and J shed 2 bases, with 19 bases lying between them. Germline V lookup: CDR1 LNHNV, CDR2 YYDKDF (reference sequence). This CDR3 is 17 amino acids long. The CDR3 loop reads CATSRTLLGDSQETQYF. The CDR3 bases are TGTGCCACCAGCAGGACATTACTAGGGGACTCTCAAGAGACCCAGTACTTC.

The chain employs TRBV27 and TRBJ2-7, with D perhaps matching TRBD2 (6 bases). Germline CDR1 MNHEY, CDR2 SMNVEV (reference sequence). Trimming shortened V by 2 bases and J by 4 bases, and 15 bases separated the two germline ends. This CDR3 comprises 15 residues. CDR3 DNA: TGTGCCAGCAGTTTAGATGGGGGGACGGGATACGAGCAGTACTTC. Residues: CASSLDGGTGYEQYF.

This rearrangement joins TRBV27 to TRBJ1-6; D is ambiguous. CDR1 and CDR2 (germline): MNHEY, SMNVEV (reference sequence). The germline V and J ends were trimmed by 6 bases and 13 bases, with 22 bases remaining between them. There are 15 residues in the CDR3. The CDR3 spells CASSLAATPGRPLHF. CDR3 nucleotides: TGTGCCAGCAGCCTAGCGGCCACTCCGGGAAGGCCCCTCCACTTT.

The chain carries TRBV5-4 and TRBJ2-7, with 8 bases identical to TRBD1. The CDR3 runs 16 residues. Trimming cost V 4 bases and J 2 bases; bases outside gene matches: 11. Germline CDR1 reads SGHNT; CDR2 reads YYREEE (reference sequence). CDR3 in DNA: TGTGCCAGCAGCCCCCGACAGGGGACTTACACCTACGAGCAGTACTTC. Amino acid sequence: CASSPRQGTYTYEQYF.

The chain links TRBV25-1 to TRBJ1-4, with 9 bases that match TRBD1. CDR1 is MGHDK, CDR2 SYGVNS, per germline. This CDR3 has 15 amino acids. V lost 4 bases, J lost 7 bases, and 7 bases stayed unmatched. CDR3 residues: CASSGWTGASEKLFF. The CDR3 coding sequence is TGTGCCAGCAGTGGATGGACAGGGGCTAGTGAAAAACTGTTTTTT.

This chain connects TRBV6-2 or TRBV6-3 to TRBJ2-1; 8 positions agree with TRBD2. The V segment lost 5 bases and the J segment 3 bases; nucleotides outside the gene matches: 3. The CDR3 loop spans 14 amino acids. Per the germline V gene, CDR1 is MNHEY and CDR2 is SVGEGT. CDR3 coding DNA: TGTGCCAGCAGTGGAACTAGCGGCTACAATGAGCAGTTCTTC. Translated: CASSGTSGYNEQFF.

The chain couples TRBV7-2 to TRBJ2-5; 7 bases align to TRBD2. The V and J ends lost 1 base and 6 bases, in that order; junction bases with no gene match: 5. The CDR3 length is 14 residues. Germline V lookup: CDR1 SGHTA, CDR2 FQGNSA. The CDR3 region has the DNA TGTGCCAGCAGCTTAGGTGGCGGGAGAAAGACCCAGTACTTC. This encodes CASSLGGGRKTQYF.

The chain is built from TRBV5-1 and TRBJ2-3; 8 bases map to TRBD2. CDR1 is SGHRS, CDR2 YFSETQ, per germline. The V segment lost 2 bases and the J segment 1 base; nucleotides outside the gene matches: 3. This CDR3 is built from 15 residues. The DNA of the CDR3 is TGCGCCAGCAGCTTTACTAGCGGACGCACAGATACGCAGTATTTT. It is translated as CASSFTSGRTDTQYF. The entire variable domain, with the rest obtained from reference TRBV5-1 and TRBJ2-3, is as follows: KAGVTQTPRYLIKTRGQQVTLSCSPISGHRSVSWYQQTPGQGLQFLFEYFSETQRNKGNFPGRFSGRQFSNSRSEMNVSTLELGDSALYLCASSFTSGRTDTQYFGPGTRLTVL.

This chain uses TRBV6-1 with TRBJ2-7, with 8 positions matching TRBD1. V was clipped by 0 bases and J by 6 bases; unmatched bases: 1. Germline assignment: CDR1 MNHNS and CDR2 SASEGT. This CDR3 is built from 13 residues. This CDR3 is CASSEATGGEQYF. CDR3 in DNA: TGTGCCAGCAGTGAAGCAACAGGGGGCGAGCAGTACTTC.

This clone was seen a single time. This sequence joins TRBV28 and TRBJ1-2; D uncertain. V dropped 5 bases and J dropped 5 bases, with 6 bases sitting between them. Germline values: CDR1 MDHEN, CDR2 SYDVKM. This CDR3 spans 11 amino acids. The CDR3 region has the DNA TGTGCCAGCAGTCGCACTTATGGCTACACCTTC. Translating it yields CASSRTYGYTF.

The rearrangement links TRBV7-2 to TRBJ2-3, with D unresolved. V was cut by 2 bases and J by 4 bases, with 10 bases left in between. CDR1 and CDR2 from the germline V gene are SGHTA and FQGNSA. The length of the CDR3 is 14 residues. The chain's CDR3 is CASSLSSSSDTQYF. The CDR3 DNA follows: TGTGCCAGCAGCTTATCGAGTAGCTCAGATACGCAGTATTTT.

This clone was observed once. The V call is TRBV6-2 or TRBV6-3, the J call TRBJ2-7; weak D call: TRBD1 (6 bases). V was pared by 2 bases and J by 2 bases, with 7 bases between. The CDR3 is made up of 13 amino acids. Germline V gene lookup returns CDR1 MNHEY and CDR2 SVGEGT. The CDR3 DNA is TGTGCCAGCAGTTACGGACAGACCTACGAGCAGTACTTC. It specifies CASSYGQTYEQYF.